The clone carrying this TCR beta chain was seen only a few times. Antigen unknown. Clones were read by immunoSEQ multiplex PCR, and TCRdb kept only the in-frame ones, dropping some. The data show 80,000 or so clones, 87% seen once. This sample is part of a study of T cell responses to AZD1222 COVID-19 vaccine. Study results and limitations: Among AZD1222 vaccinees, only 5 to 7 were seropositive at baseline. All repertoire sampling was performed exclusively after the peak T cell response.

The material sequenced was peripheral blood, taken on day 0 of AZD1222 vaccination. This sequence originates from an adult in good health.

The CDR3 DNA sequence: TGCAGCGTCGACGGACTAGCGGGGTACAATGAGCAGTTCTTC. It yields the protein CSVDGLAGYNEQFF. The chain uses TRBV29-1 and TRBJ2-1; 12 nucleotides line up with TRBD2. Germline V lookup: CDR1 SQVTM, CDR2 ANQGSEA. V lost 6 bases to trimming and J lost 4 bases; unmatched junction nucleotides: 4. The CDR3 consists of 14 residues.